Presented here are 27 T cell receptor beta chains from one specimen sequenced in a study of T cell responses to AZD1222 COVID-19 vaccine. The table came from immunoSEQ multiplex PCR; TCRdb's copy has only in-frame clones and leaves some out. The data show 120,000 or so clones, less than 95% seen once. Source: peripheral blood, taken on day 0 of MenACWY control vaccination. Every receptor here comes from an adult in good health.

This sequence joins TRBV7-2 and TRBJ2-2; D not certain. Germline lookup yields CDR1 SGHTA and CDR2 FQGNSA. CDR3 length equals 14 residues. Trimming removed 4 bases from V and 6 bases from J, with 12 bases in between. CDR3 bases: TGTGCCAGCAGCTCATTCTCAGCTCCCGGGGAGCTGTTTTTT. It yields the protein CASSSFSAPGELFF.

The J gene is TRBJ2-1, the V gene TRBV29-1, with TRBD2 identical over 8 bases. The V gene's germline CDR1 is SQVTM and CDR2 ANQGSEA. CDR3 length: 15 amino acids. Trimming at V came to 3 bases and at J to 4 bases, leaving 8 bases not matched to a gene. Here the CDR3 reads CSVDWPSGLYNEQFF. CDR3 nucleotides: TGCAGCGTTGACTGGCCTAGCGGGCTTTACAATGAGCAGTTCTTC.

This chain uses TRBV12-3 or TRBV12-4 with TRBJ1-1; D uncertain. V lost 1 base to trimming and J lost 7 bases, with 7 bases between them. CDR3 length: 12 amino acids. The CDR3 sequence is CASSLGHLEAFF. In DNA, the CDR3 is TGTGCCAGCAGTTTAGGACACCTTGAAGCTTTCTTT.

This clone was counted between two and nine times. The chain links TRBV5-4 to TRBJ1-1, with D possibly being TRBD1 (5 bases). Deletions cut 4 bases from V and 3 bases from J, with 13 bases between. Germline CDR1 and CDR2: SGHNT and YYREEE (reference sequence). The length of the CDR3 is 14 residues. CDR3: CASSPAGTYTEAFF. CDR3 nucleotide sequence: TGTGCCAGCAGCCCGGCAGGGACCTACACTGAAGCTTTCTTT.

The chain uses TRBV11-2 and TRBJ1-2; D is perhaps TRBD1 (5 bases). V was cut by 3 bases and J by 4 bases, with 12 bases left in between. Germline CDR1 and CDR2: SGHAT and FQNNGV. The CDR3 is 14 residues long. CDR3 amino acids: CASSFGGTPYGYTF. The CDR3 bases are TGTGCCAGCAGCTTCGGGGGAACCCCCTATGGCTACACCTTC.

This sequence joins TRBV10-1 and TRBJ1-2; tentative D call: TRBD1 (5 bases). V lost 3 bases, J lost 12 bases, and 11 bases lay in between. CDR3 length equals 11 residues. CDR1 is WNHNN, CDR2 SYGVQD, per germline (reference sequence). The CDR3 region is CASSDRDGDTF. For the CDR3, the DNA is TGCGCCAGCAGTGACAGGGACGGCGACACCTTC.

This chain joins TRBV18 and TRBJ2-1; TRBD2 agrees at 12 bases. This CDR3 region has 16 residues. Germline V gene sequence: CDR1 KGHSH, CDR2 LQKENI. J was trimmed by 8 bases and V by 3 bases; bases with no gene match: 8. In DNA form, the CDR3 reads TGTGCCAGCTCACCGATGACTAGCGGGAGTTCGTATGAGCAGTTCTTC. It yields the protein CASSPMTSGSSYEQFF.

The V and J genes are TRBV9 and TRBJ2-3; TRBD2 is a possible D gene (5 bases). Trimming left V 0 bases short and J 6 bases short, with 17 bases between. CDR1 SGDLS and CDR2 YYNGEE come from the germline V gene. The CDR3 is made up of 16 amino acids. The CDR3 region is CASSVGLRAGDDTQYF. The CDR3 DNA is TGTGCCAGCAGCGTAGGATTGCGGGCCGGAGATGATACGCAGTATTTT.

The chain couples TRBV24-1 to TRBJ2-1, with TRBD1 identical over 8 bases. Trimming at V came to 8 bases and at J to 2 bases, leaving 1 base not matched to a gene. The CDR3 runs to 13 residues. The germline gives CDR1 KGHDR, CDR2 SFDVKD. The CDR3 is CATTGGAYNEQFF. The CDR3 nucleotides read TGTGCCACCACAGGGGGCGCCTACAATGAGCAGTTCTTC.

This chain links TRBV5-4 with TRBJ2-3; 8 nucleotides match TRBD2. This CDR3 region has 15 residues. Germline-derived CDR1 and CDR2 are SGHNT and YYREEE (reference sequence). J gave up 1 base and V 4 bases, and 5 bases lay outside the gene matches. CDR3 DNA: TGTGCCAGCAGCCCTCAAGCGGGAGGCACAGATACGCAGTATTTT. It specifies CASSPQAGGTDTQYF. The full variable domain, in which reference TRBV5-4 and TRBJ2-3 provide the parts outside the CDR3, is ETGVTQSPTHLIKTRGQQVTLRCSSQSGHNTVSWYQQALGQGPQFIFQYYREEENGRGNFPPRFSGLQFPNYSSELNVNALELDDSALYLCASSPQAGGTDTQYFGPGTRLTVL.

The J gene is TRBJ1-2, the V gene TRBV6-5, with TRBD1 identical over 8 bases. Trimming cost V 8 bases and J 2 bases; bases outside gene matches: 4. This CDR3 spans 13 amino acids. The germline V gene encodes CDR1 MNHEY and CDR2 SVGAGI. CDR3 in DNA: TGTGCCAGCGTTAGGACAGGGAACTATGGCTACACCTTC. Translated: CASVRTGNYGYTF.

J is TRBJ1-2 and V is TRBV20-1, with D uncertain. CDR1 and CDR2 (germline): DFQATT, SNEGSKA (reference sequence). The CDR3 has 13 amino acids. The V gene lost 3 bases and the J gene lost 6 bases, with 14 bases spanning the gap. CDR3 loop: CSASNRRIHGYTF. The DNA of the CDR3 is TGCAGTGCTAGTAATCGACGGATACATGGCTACACCTTC.

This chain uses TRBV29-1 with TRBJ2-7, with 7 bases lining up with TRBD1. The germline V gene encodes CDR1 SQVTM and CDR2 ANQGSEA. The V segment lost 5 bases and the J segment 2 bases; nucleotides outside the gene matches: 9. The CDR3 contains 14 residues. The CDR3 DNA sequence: TGCAGCGTTTCTGGGACAGAGGCGACCTACGAGCAGTACTTC. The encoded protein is CSVSGTEATYEQYF.

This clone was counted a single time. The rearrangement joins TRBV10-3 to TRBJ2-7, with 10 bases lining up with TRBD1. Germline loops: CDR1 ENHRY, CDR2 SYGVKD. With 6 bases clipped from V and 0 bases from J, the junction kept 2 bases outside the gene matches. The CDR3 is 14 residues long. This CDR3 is CAISGTGASYEQYF. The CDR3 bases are TGTGCCATCAGCGGGACAGGGGCCTCCTACGAGCAGTACTTC.

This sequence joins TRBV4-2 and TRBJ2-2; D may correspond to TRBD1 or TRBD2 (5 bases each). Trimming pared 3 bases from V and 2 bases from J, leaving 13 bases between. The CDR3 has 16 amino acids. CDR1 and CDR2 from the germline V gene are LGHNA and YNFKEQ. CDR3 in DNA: TGTGCCAGCAGCCACGAAAGGGGACCTAACACCGGGGAGCTGTTTTTT. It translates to CASSHERGPNTGELFF.

CDR3 DNA: TGCGCCAGCAGCCAAGATGAGGGACAGGGGTGGGGAACGACCCAGTACTTC. Translation: CASSQDEGQGWGTTQYF. The chain combines TRBV4-3 with TRBJ2-5; 10 nucleotides line up with TRBD1. Unmatched junction bases numbered 11, after V lost 0 bases and J lost 7 bases. CDR1 and CDR2 (germline): LGHNA, YSLEER. This CDR3 region has 17 residues.

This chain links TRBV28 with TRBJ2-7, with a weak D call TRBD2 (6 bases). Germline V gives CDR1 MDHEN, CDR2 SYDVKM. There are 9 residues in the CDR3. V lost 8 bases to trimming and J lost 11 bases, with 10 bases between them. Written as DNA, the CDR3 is TGTGCCAGCCGTTGGGGGGAGTACTTC. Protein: CASRWGEYF.

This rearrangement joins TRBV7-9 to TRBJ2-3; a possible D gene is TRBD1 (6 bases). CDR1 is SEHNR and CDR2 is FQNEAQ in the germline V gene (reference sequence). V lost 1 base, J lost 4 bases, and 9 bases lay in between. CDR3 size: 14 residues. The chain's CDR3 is CASSLVDSPDTQYF. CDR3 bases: TGTGCCAGCAGCTTAGTGGACAGCCCAGATACGCAGTATTTT.

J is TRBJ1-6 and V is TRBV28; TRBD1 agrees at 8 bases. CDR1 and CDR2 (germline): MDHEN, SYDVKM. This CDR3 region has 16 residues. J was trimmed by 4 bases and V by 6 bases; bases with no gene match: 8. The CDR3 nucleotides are TGTGCCAGCAGCCGCTACAGGGGGAAATATAATTCACCCCTCCACTTT. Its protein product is CASSRYRGKYNSPLHF.

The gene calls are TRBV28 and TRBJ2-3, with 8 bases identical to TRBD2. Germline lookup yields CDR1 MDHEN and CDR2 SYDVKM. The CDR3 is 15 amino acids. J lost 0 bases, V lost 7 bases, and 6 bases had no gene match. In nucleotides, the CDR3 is TGTGCCAGCACCCCGGCTAGCGGGAGCACAGATACGCAGTATTTT. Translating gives CASTPASGSTDTQYF. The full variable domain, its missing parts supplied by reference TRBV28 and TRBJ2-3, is DVKVTQSSRYLVKRTGEKVFLECVQDMDHENMFWYRQDPGLGLRLIYFSYDVKMKEKGDIPEGYSVSREKKERFSLILESASTNQTSMYLCASTPASGSTDTQYFGPGTRLTVL.

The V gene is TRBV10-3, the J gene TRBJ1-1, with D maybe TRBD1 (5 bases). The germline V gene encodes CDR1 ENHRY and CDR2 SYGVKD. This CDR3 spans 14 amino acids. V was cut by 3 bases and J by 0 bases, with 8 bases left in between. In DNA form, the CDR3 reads TGTGCCATCAGTGACAGGGCTATGAACACTGAAGCTTTCTTT. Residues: CAISDRAMNTEAFF.

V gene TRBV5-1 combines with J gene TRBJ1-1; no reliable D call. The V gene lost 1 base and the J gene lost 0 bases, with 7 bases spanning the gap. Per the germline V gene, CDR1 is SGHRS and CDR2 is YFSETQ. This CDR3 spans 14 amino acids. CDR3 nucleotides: TGCGCCAGCAGCTTGAGGCGGCTGAACACTGAAGCTTTCTTT. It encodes CASSLRRLNTEAFF.

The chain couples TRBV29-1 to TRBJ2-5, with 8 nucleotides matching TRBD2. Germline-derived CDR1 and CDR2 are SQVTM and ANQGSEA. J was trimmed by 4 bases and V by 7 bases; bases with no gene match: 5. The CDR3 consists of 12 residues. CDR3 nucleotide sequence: TGCAGCGCCGCGGGGGGAACAGAGACCCAGTACTTC. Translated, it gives CSAAGGTETQYF.

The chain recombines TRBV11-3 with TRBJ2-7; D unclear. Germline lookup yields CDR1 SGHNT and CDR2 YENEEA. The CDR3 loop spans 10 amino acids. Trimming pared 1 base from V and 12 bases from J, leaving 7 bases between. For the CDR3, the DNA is TGTGCCAGCAGCTTAGCGAAACGGTACGTC. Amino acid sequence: CASSLAKRYV.

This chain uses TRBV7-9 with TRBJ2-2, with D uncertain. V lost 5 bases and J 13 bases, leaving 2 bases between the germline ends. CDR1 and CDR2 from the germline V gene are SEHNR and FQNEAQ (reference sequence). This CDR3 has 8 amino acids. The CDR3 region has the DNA TGTGCCAGCAGCCCGCTGTTTTTT. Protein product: CASSPLFF.

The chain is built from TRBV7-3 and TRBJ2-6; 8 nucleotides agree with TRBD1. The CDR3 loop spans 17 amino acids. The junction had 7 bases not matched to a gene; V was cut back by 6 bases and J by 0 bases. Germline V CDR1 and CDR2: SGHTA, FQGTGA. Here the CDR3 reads CASRLTGAPSGANVLTF. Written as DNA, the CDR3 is TGTGCCAGCAGGCTGACAGGGGCCCCCTCTGGGGCCAACGTCCTGACTTTC.

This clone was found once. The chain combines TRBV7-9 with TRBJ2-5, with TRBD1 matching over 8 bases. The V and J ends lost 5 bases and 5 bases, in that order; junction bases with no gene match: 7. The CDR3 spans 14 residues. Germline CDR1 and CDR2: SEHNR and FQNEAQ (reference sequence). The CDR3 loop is CASSPQDRVETQYF. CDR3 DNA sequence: TGTGCCAGCAGCCCCCAGGACAGGGTTGAGACCCAGTACTTC.